This T cell receptor (beta chain) was recorded in a study of control samples from healthy donors and cancer patients. Germline lookup yields CDR1 MNHNS and CDR2 SASEGT. The CDR3 consists of 15 residues. Deletions cut 1 base from V and 0 bases from J, with 10 bases between. Sequenced by immunoSEQ multiplex PCR; TCRdb stores in-frame clones only, minus some. The sample data list under 200,000 clones. The receptor was derived from a woman in her thirties in good health. The V call is TRBV6-1, the J call TRBJ2-7; maybe TRBD1 (6 bases). Specimen: blood. The CDR3 here is CASSEEGGSSYEQYF. CDR3 nucleotides: TGTGCCAGCAGTGAAGAAGGGGGTAGCTCCTACGAGCAGTACTTC.